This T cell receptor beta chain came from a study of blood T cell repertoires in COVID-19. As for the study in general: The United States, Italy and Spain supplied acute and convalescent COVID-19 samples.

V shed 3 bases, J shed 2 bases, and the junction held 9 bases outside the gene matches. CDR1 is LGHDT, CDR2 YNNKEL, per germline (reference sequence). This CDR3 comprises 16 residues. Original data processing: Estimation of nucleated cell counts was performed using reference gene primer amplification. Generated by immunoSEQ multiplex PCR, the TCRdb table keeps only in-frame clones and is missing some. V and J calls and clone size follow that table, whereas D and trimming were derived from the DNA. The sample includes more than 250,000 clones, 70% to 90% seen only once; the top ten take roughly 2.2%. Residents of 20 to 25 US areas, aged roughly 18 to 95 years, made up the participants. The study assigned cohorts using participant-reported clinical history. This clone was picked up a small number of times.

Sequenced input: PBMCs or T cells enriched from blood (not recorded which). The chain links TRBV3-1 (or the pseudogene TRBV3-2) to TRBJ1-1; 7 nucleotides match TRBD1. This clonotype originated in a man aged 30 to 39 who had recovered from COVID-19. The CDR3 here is CASSHPGQPINTEAFF. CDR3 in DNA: TGTGCCAGCAGCCACCCGGGACAGCCGATTAACACTGAAGCTTTCTTT.